This TCR beta chain was obtained from a study of CD8 T cells in ankylosing spondylitis (dated by TCRdb to 2016 to 2017). Background on the whole study: T cell receptor beta repertoires were profiled in healthy donors and ankylosing spondylitis patients so that disease-linked TCR variants could be found. The whole study cohort included 85 to 120 healthy donors and over 20 ankylosing spondylitis patients. Peripheral blood was sampled, and synovial fluid was additionally collected from ankylosing spondylitis patients. Results and caveats for the whole study, not just this receptor: A CD8+ phenotype was shown by the disease-linked clones, which were found at relatively low frequencies in peripheral blood. The disease-linked clones were reported as significantly enriched in matched synovial fluid samples from ankylosing spondylitis patients. A TCR beta motif of about 8 highly homologous amino acid variants appeared characteristic of blood from ankylosing spondylitis patients. Some TCR beta motif variants had previously been reported in synovial fluid and blood of reactive arthritis patients, which suggested common disease-initiation mechanisms.

Trimming accounts for 10 bases at V and 8 bases at J, while the number of junction bases matched to no gene is 4. From the germline V gene (reference sequence), CDR1 is LGHDT and CDR2 is YNNKEL. Inclusive of the bounding cysteine and phenylalanine, the CDR3 is 12 residues long. The retained sequence is limited to the CDR3, 36 bases, with the frame set at the first base. Synovial fluid samples were paired with blood samples taken from the same ankylosing spondylitis patients. Sequencer: Illumina HiSeq 2500. Quantitative 5'-RACE with molecular barcodes was used to prepare TCR beta libraries. Turning to the authors' computational methods: Disease-linked TCR variants were identified with a new computational method built on a probabilistic model of VDJ rearrangement. TCRdb reprocessing: public reads trimmed at Q25 with fastp, clones called with MiXCR, in-frame beta chains kept. Under each unique CDR3 protein, matching rows form one entry showing the most common genes and DNA. TCRdb assigned the V and J calls; the authors' analysis was not used. The sample includes around 39,000 distinct CDR3 sequences, with around an eighth observed a single time. 32% of the sample comes from the top ten.

Turning to this clonotype: No cognate antigen has been identified for it. There are no base qualities to consult, and no much larger clone falls within one base.

The clonotype comes from a male donor with ankylosing spondylitis. Material for sequencing was synovial fluid, either unsorted or a sorted T cell fraction (not recorded which). The sequence is built from TRBV3-1 and TRBJ1-6; TRBD1 lines up with 8 middle nucleotides. The nucleotide sequence reads as follows: TGTGCCACGGGACAGGTGGATTCACCCCTCCACTTT. This yields the protein CATGQVDSPLHF.